This section outlines one T cell receptor (beta chain) sequence together with its context. What it binds is not known. It was with a sample-barcoded 5' primer and a J-beta primer mix that a second PCR of roughly 7 to 12 cycles was run. TCRdb reprocessed the 5' RACE reads with MiXCR, giving one entry per CDR3 protein. The data contain roughly 1,700,000 distinct CDR3 sequences, 28% of them seen just once; the ten biggest clones take up 7.7%. The entry originates in a study of blood T cells in healthy people across ages. Looking at the study overall: About one barcoded beta molecule per two T cells was the capture yield of template switching. Study-wide results and limits: As naive T cell percentage varied, TCR beta diversity correlated strongly with it. Getting older went along with TCR beta diversity per million T cells dropping roughly linearly.

Trimming took off 5 bases at V and 4 bases at J, with 9 bases between the two ends. The germline V gene has CDR1 KGHSY and CDR2 FQNENV. The CDR3 totals 13 residues. The J gene is TRBJ2-1, the V gene TRBV16; tentative D call: TRBD1 (6 bases). What was sequenced was blood. This clonotype was sampled from a woman aged 25 to 45 in good health. CDR3: CASSGDIYNEQFF. CDR3 in DNA: TGTGCCAGCAGCGGGGACATATACAATGAGCAGTTCTTC.